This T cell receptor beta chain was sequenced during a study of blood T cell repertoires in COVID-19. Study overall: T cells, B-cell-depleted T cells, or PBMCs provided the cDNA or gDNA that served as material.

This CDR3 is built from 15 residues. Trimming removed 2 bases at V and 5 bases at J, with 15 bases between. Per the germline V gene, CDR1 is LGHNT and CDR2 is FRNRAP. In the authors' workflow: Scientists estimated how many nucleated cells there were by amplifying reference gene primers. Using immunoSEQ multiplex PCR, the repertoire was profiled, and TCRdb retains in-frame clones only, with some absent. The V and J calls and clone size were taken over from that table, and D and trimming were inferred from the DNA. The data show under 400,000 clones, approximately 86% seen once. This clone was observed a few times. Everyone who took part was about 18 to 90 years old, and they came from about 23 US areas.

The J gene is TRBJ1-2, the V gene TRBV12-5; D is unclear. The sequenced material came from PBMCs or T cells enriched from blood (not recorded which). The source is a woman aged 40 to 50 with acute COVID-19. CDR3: CASGLLWPRFYGYTF. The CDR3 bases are TGTGCTAGTGGTTTGCTTTGGCCACGATTTTATGGCTACACCTTC.